The present TCR beta chain was sequenced within a study of tumor-infiltrating lymphocytes in primary liver carcinoma. In addition to blood RNA drawn from unsorted whole blood, germline DNA was extracted. The patients, who had chronic HBV infection, were treatment-naive (untreated). This clonotype has ten or more counts. As yet, its antigen is unknown. Whole-study results and caveats: Samples, which were bulk and unsorted, did not allow CD4+ and CD8+ repertoires to be compared. Tumors significantly exceeded blood in top-250-clone fraction (p = 0.039).

Making TCR beta cDNA involved around 520 ng total RNA and a constant-region primer. Library construction for TCR beta comprised three nested multiplex PCR rounds performed with slightly modified ARM-PCR. The first two PCR rounds used TRBV1-TRBV30 primers with a Cbeta primer, nine to eleven cycles each. TCRdb itself ran the multiplex PCR reads through MiXCR, one entry per CDR3 protein. The table includes about 180,000 distinct CDR3 sequences, around 60% detected once. The CDR3 spans 14 residues. CDR1 SQVTM and CDR2 ANQGSEA come from the germline V gene. With V trimmed by 7 bases and J by 8 bases, 11 bases remained unmatched.

Sequencing was performed on peripheral blood. The receptor was derived from a man in his forties with primary liver carcinoma and hepatitis B virus infection. V usage is TRBV29-1 and J usage is TRBJ2-1; 10 positions match TRBD2. The CDR3 nucleotides are TGCAGCGCGGCTCTAGCGGGAGAATCTGATGAGCAGTTCTTC. It codes for CSAALAGESDEQFF.